This T cell receptor (beta chain) was captured by sequencing in a study of blood T cells in healthy people across ages. A J-beta primer mix and a sample-barcoded 5' primer were used in a second PCR of about 6 to 12 cycles. TCRdb independently ran MiXCR on the 5' RACE reads; one entry per CDR3 protein. Of about 640,000 distinct CDR3 sequences listed, under 70% were seen once; the top ten hold over 35%. The clonotype originates from a man between 60 and 75 years old in good health. Source material: blood.

CDR3 protein: CSARGQVGSYEQYF. Written as DNA, the CDR3 is TGCAGTGCTAGAGGCCAGGTTGGCTCCTACGAGCAGTACTTC. The chain employs TRBV20-1 and TRBJ2-7; D is unresolved. From germline, CDR1 is DFQATT and CDR2 SNEGSKA (reference sequence). The CDR3 spans 14 residues. V was cut by 1 base and J by 0 bases, with 10 bases left in between.